The next 10 T cell receptor beta chains were all read from a single sample in a study of shared clonotypes between healthy human individuals. Method: immunoSEQ multiplex PCR; TCRdb's copy keeps in-frame clones and lacks some. The sample holds fewer than 3 million clones; 85% to 95% are singletons and the top ten take 0.37%. Sequencing was performed on naive CD4+ T cells from PBMCs. The subset denotes: CD45RA+ positively selected. The receptors come from a man aged 18 to 35 in good health. Some clones in this sample may be carry-over from other donors' samples.

The rearrangement links TRBV5-5 to TRBJ1-4; D is uncertain. The V and J ends lost 4 bases and 8 bases respectively, with 9 bases between them. The CDR3 sequence is 12 residues long. Germline V gene sequence: CDR1 SGHKS, CDR2 YYEKEE (reference sequence). CDR3 sequence (DNA): TGTGCCAGCAGCGCCCGGACGGAAAAACTGTTTTTT. Translated, it gives CASSARTEKLFF.

The chain employs TRBV5-4 and TRBJ1-2; tentatively, D is TRBD1 (6 bases). The germline V gene has CDR1 SGHNT and CDR2 YYREEE (reference sequence). The CDR3 loop spans 14 amino acids. Trimming took 4 bases from V and 3 from J, leaving 13 bases between them. The CDR3 DNA follows: TGTGCCAGCAGCGGGAAAGGGGGAGACTATGGCTACACCTTC. This codes for CASSGKGGDYGYTF. The full variable domain, completed using reference TRBV5-4 and TRBJ1-2, is ETGVTQSPTHLIKTRGQQVTLRCSSQSGHNTVSWYQQALGQGPQFIFQYYREEENGRGNFPPRFSGLQFPNYSSELNVNALELDDSALYLCASSGKGGDYGYTFGSGTRLTVV.

To note about this clone: This CDR3 is also generated by other DNA sequences in the sample. The V call is TRBV18, the J call TRBJ2-5, with D perhaps TRBD2 (5 bases). The CDR3 runs to 13 residues. Trimming left V 1 base short and J 5 bases short, with 8 bases between. Germline values: CDR1 KGHSH, CDR2 LQKENI. DNA of the CDR3: TGTGCCAGCTCACCACTGTCGGGGGAGACCCAGTACTTC. Translation gives CASSPLSGETQYF.

DNA of the CDR3: TGTGCCAGCGGACAGGGGGCCCAGCCCCAGCATTTT. This encodes CASGQGAQPQHF. The chain recombines TRBV6-6 with TRBJ1-5; 11 positions match TRBD1. The CDR3 is 12 amino acids. From germline, CDR1 is MNHNY and CDR2 SVGAGI (reference sequence). Trimming removed 8 bases from V and 7 bases from J; junction bases left unmatched: 1.

The genes are TRBV30 and TRBJ2-5, with TRBD2 identical over 9 bases. The better agreement between TRBJ2-7 and the DNA end casts doubt on the J call. Germline values: CDR1 GTSNPN, CDR2 SVGIG (reference sequence). The CDR3 spans 15 residues. CDR3 in amino acids: CAWSAGGAGGYEQYF. The CDR3 DNA is TGTGCCTGGAGTGCCGGGGGAGCGGGAGGCTACGAGCAGTACTTC.

This clone was counted once. This sequence joins TRBV7-9 and TRBJ1-1, with TRBD1 matching 10 bases. Germline lookup yields CDR1 SEHNR and CDR2 FQNEAQ (reference sequence). CDR3 length: 16 amino acids. The V and J ends lost 5 bases and 2 bases, in that order; junction bases with no gene match: 8. CDR3 in amino acids: CASSARDRGGNTEAFF. The CDR3 nucleotides are TGTGCCAGCAGCGCCCGGGACAGGGGAGGTAACACTGAAGCTTTCTTT.

The chain joins TRBV9 to TRBJ2-3; 7 bases map to TRBD2. The J segment lost 0 bases and the V segment lost 4 bases, leaving 14 bases of the junction unmatched. The CDR3 consists of 18 residues. Germline V lookup: CDR1 SGDLS, CDR2 YYNGEE. This chain's CDR3 is CASSSTGLSISSTDTQYF. The DNA of the CDR3 is TGTGCCAGCAGCTCAACGGGACTATCTATTTCTAGCACAGATACGCAGTATTTT.

This clone appeared a single time. The chain combines TRBV28 with TRBJ1-1, with D possibly TRBD1 on 6 matching bases. Per germline, CDR1 MDHEN and CDR2 SYDVKM. V lost 5 bases and J 5 bases, leaving 18 bases between the germline ends. This CDR3 has 15 residues. The CDR3 region has the DNA TGTGCCAGCAGTCCCGGGGGCGAGGGAACTACTGAAGCTTTCTTT. Its translation: CASSPGGEGTTEAFF.

The chain carries TRBV6-1 and TRBJ2-1; possible D gene TRBD2, 6 bases. V was trimmed by 4 bases and J by 6 bases, leaving 16 bases between them. Germline lookup yields CDR1 MNHNS and CDR2 SASEGT. The CDR3 runs to 15 residues. In DNA form, the CDR3 reads TGTGCCAGCAGTGTCCCGGTAGCGGCCCCCAATGAGCAGTTCTTC. This codes for CASSVPVAAPNEQFF.

The V and J genes are TRBV29-1 and TRBJ1-1; TRBD1 matches 8 bases. The CDR3 runs 14 residues. The V gene's germline CDR1 is SQVTM and CDR2 ANQGSEA. With V trimmed by 2 bases and J by 5 bases, 7 bases remained unmatched. In DNA, the CDR3 is TGCAGCGTTGAACCGACAGGGGTGGGTACTGAAGCTTTCTTT. Protein sequence: CSVEPTGVGTEAFF.